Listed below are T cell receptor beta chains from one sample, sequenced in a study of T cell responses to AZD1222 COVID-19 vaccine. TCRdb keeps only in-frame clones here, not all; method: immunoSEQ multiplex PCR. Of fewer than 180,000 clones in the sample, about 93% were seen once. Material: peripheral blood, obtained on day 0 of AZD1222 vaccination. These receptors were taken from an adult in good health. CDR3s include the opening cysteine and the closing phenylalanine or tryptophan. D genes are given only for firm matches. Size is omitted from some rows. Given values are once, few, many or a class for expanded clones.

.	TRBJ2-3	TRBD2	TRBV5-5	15	CASSSQTSGVDTQYF	TGTGCCAGCAGCTCCCAGACTAGCGGGGTAGATACGCAGTATTTT
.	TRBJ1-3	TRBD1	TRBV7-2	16	CASSLEGTGPGNTIYF	TGTGCCAGCAGCTTAGAAGGGACAGGTCCTGGAAACACCATATATTTT
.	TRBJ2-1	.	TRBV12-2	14	CASRLGACDNEQFF	TGTGCAAGTCGCTTAGGAGCCTGTGACAATGAGCAGTTCTTC
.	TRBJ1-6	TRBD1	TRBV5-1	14	CASSTGQTNSPLHF	TGCGCCAGCAGCACGGGACAGACAAATTCACCCCTCCACTTT
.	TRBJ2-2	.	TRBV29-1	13	CSVGVVSTGELFF	TGCAGCGTTGGGGTTGTGAGCACCGGGGAGCTGTTTTTT
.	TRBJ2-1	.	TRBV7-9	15	CASNTRTALNNEQFF	TGTGCCAGCAACACCCGGACTGCACTCAACAATGAGCAGTTCTTC
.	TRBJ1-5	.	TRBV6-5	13	CASSRTVDQPQHF	TGTGCCAGCAGCCGGACAGTTGATCAGCCCCAGCATTTT
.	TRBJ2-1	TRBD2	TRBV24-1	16	CATSDSWTSRGDEQFF	TGTGCCACCAGTGATTCGTGGACTAGCCGGGGGGATGAGCAGTTCTTC
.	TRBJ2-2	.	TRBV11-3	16	CASSTRNRGANGELFF	TGTGCCAGCAGCACCCGAAATAGGGGGGCGAACGGGGAGCTGTTTTTT
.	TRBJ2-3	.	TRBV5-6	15	CASSLADRSTDTQYF	TGTGCCAGCAGCTTGGCCGACAGGAGCACAGATACGCAGTATTTT
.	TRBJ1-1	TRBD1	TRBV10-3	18	CAISESRTGGPLNTEAFF	TGTGCCATCAGTGAGTCGAGGACAGGTGGACCACTAAACACTGAAGCTTTCTTT
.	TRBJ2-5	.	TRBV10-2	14	CASSDILQLETQYF	TGCGCCAGCAGTGACATACTCCAATTAGAGACCCAGTACTTC
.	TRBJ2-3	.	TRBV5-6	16	CASSFRLLSSTDTQYF	TGTGCCAGCAGCTTCAGACTCCTCAGCAGCACAGATACGCAGTATTTT
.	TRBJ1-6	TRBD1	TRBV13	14	CASSLQGADSPLHF	TGTGCCAGCAGTCTCCAGGGGGCTGATTCACCCCTCCACTTT
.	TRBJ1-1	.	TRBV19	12	CASSIGVTEAFF	TGTGCCAGTAGTATCGGGGTCACTGAAGCTTTCTTT
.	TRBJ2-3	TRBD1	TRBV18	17	CASSPPKGGPSTDTQYF	TGTGCCAGCTCACCACCGAAAGGGGGCCCTAGCACAGATACGCAGTATTTT
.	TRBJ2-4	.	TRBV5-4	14	CASSLGLAKNIQYF	TGTGCCAGCAGCCTTGGACTAGCCAAAAACATTCAGTACTTC
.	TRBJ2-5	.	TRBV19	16	CASSIGPGPPGETQYF	TGTGCCAGTAGTATTGGACCCGGCCCCCCCGGAGAGACCCAGTACTTC
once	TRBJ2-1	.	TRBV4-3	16	CASSQDPTQTYNEQFF	TGCGCCAGCAGCCAAGATCCTACCCAAACCTACAATGAGCAGTTCTTC
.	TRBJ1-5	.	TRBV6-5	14	CASSYSQGFQPQHF	TGTGCCAGCAGTTACTCCCAGGGATTTCAGCCCCAGCATTTT
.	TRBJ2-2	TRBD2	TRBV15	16	CATRTSSFQNTGELFF	TGTGCCACCAGGACTAGCAGTTTTCAGAACACCGGGGAGCTGTTTTTT
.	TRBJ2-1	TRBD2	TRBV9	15	CASSPQRDDRNEQFF	TGTGCCAGCAGCCCACAGCGGGACGATCGCAATGAGCAGTTCTTC